The entry that follows covers one TCR beta chain sequence. What it binds is unknown. This sample stems from a study of T cell responses to AZD1222 COVID-19 vaccine. The study's findings and limits: Reportedly, nearly half the spike-specific TCRs target unmutated variant regions. Spike-specific TCR breadth and depth rose after two AZD1222 doses.

The repertoire was sequenced with immunoSEQ multiplex PCR; TCRdb's copy has only in-frame clones and lacks some. The sample shows around 180,000 clones, less than 95% of them seen only once. The sample was peripheral blood, taken on day 0 of AZD1222 vaccination. This receptor was identified in an adult in good health.

CDR3 sequence (DNA): TGCGCCAGCAGCTTGCTCGGGCAGGGTGTAGGTACTGAAGCTTTCTTT. This encodes CASSLLGQGVGTEAFF. J is TRBJ1-1 and V is TRBV5-1; perhaps TRBD1 as D (5 bases). Germline CDR1 SGHRS, CDR2 YFSETQ. The CDR3 loop spans 16 amino acids. V lost 1 base and J 5 bases, leaving 18 bases between the germline ends. Using reference TRBV5-1 and TRBJ1-1 for the parts outside the CDR3, the full variable domain is KAGVTQTPRYLIKTRGQQVTLSCSPISGHRSVSWYQQTPGQGLQFLFEYFSETQRNKGNFPGRFSGRQFSNSRSEMNVSTLELGDSALYLCASSLLGQGVGTEAFFGQGTRLTVV.